One TCR beta chain is described in this entry. The sample belongs to a study of CD8 T cells in Susac syndrome. Study overall: Treatment at blood withdrawal was none, corticosteroids, or intravenous immunoglobulin alone in Susac syndrome patients.

It was with random hexamers that roughly 0.5 to 1 ug RNA was reverse transcribed. TCRdb re-called the immunoSEQ multiplex PCR reads with MiXCR, one entry per CDR3 protein. The repertoire holds about 180,000 distinct CDR3 sequences, with around 95% as singletons. Sequencing of TCR beta was undertaken in CD8+ and CD4+ T cells derived from blood. All included Susac syndrome patients satisfied recently defined diagnostic criteria for definite or probable disease. The V gene's germline CDR1 is MNHEY and CDR2 SVGEGT. This CDR3 is 16 amino acids long. V was pared by 0 bases and J by 5 bases, with 16 bases between.

The V call is TRBV6-2 or TRBV6-3, the J call TRBJ2-5; D is perhaps TRBD1 or TRBD2 (5 bases each). The TCR originated in a human donor with Susac syndrome. Material: CD4+ T cells from PBMCs. The CDR3 reads CASSYSMIGTFETQYF. The CDR3 region has the DNA TGTGCCAGCAGTTACTCGATGATAGGGACGTTTGAGACCCAGTACTTC.